This paragraph covers one T cell receptor beta chain sequence. The target antigen is unknown. The record originates from a study of T cells after posttransplantation cyclophosphamide. Study-wide points: Skin or GI-infiltrating T cells shared few TRB sequences with blood.

The CDR3 runs 16 residues. The V gene's germline CDR1 is SEHNR and CDR2 FQNEAQ (reference sequence). V dropped 1 base and J dropped 5; count of bases not matched to a gene: 5. Here immunoSEQ multiplex PCR was the method, and the copy in TCRdb shows in-frame clones only, minus some. The sample lists 11,000 to 15,000 clones; approximately 80% were seen once. The chain is built from TRBV7-9 and TRBJ2-5; the match to TRBD2 covers 12 bases. This receptor was taken from a man in his forties or fifties. The sequenced material came from memory CD4+ T cells sorted from PBMCs. CDR3 protein: CASSLVLAGGLETQYF. The CDR3 coding sequence is TGTGCCAGCAGCTTAGTCCTAGCGGGGGGGCTGGAGACCCAGTACTTC.